What follows are 19 T cell receptor beta chains derived from one specimen sequenced in a study of beta chain features in type 1 diabetes (dated by TCRdb to between 2018 and 2020). The paper's findings and limits, for the study overall: In all four CD4+ subsets, TCRB CDR3 length was moderately but significantly shorter in type 1 diabetes patients.

These TCRs' antigens remain unknown. Libraries were made using the immunoSEQ multiplex PCR assay. The entire amount of isolated RNA was reverse transcribed using the High Capacity cDNA Reverse Transcription Kit, so the sequenced TCRB transcripts were expressed ones. Not all clones reach the TCRdb copy of this immuneACCESS table, which keeps in-frame sequences only. Checked studies attribute under half of the gap to unresolved V genes and leave the rest unexplained. Here the sample has roughly 160,000 clones; roughly 8% occur a single time. The ten largest clones add up to approximately 0.93% of the sample. Sequenced sample: central memory CD4+ T cells from blood. The receptor source for this set is a woman in her 40s with type 1 diabetes.

The table lists this clone with a few counts. The chain is built from TRBV7-3 and TRBJ2-3; possible D gene TRBD2, 6 bases. The CDR3 has 15 amino acids. Trimming shortened V by 2 bases and J by 0 bases, and 9 bases separated the two germline ends. CDR1 and CDR2 (germline): SGHTA, FQGTGA. CDR3 residues: CASSLGGESTDTQYF. The CDR3 bases are TGTGCCAGCAGCTTAGGAGGGGAGAGCACAGATACGCAGTATTTT.

V gene TRBV5-1 combines with J gene TRBJ1-1; TRBD1 aligns across 8 bases. CDR1 and CDR2 (germline): SGHRS, YFSETQ. The CDR3 contains 14 residues. The V and J ends lost 4 bases and 4 bases, in that order; junction bases with no gene match: 6. The CDR3 DNA is TGCGCCAGCAGCGGGGGACAGGAGGGCACTGAAGCTTTCTTT. As protein: CASSGGQEGTEAFF. Full variable domain (remainder filled in from reference TRBV5-1 and TRBJ1-1): KAGVTQTPRYLIKTRGQQVTLSCSPISGHRSVSWYQQTPGQGLQFLFEYFSETQRNKGNFPGRFSGRQFSNSRSEMNVSTLELGDSALYLCASSGGQEGTEAFFGQGTRLTVV.

This clone was counted only a few times. V gene TRBV7-3 combines with J gene TRBJ2-7; 7 bases line up with TRBD1. This CDR3 is built from 15 residues. Germline V gene sequence: CDR1 SGHTA, CDR2 FQGTGA. The J segment lost 3 bases and the V segment lost 5 bases, leaving 10 bases of the junction unmatched. CDR3 residues: CASSPNRGPNYEQYF. DNA of the CDR3: TGTGCCAGCAGCCCCAACAGGGGACCTAACTACGAGCAGTACTTC.

This clone was picked up many times. This chain joins TRBV9 and TRBJ2-1; 11 bases line up with TRBD2. Germline-derived CDR1 and CDR2 are SGDLS and YYNGEE. This CDR3 is built from 14 residues. V was clipped by 4 bases and J by 4 bases; unmatched bases: 1. In DNA form, the CDR3 reads TGTGCCAGCAGCCCTAGCGGGGGGTACAATGAGCAGTTCTTC. Translation: CASSPSGGYNEQFF.

This clone was picked up a small number of times. This chain joins TRBV19 and TRBJ1-1; 7 bases are a match to TRBD1. V was pared by 9 bases and J by 2 bases, with 6 bases of the junction left unmatched. The CDR3 covers 13 residues. Germline CDR1 and CDR2: LNHDA and SQIVND (reference sequence). The CDR3 nucleotides read TGTGCCAGCGGTGGACAGGCCAACACTGAAGCTTTCTTT. Residues: CASGGQANTEAFF.

The CDR3 sequence is CASSSWAGAEQYF. The CDR3 nucleotides read TGCGCCAGCAGCTCTTGGGCAGGGGCCGAGCAGTACTTC. The chain employs TRBV5-1 and TRBJ2-7; possibly TRBD1 for D (6 bases). This CDR3 spans 13 amino acids. Deletions cut 3 bases from V and 6 bases from J, with 13 bases between. Germline CDR1 SGHRS, CDR2 YFSETQ.

The chain has TRBV7-2 and TRBJ2-7; 7 positions agree with TRBD2. The CDR3 is 15 amino acids. The germline V gene has CDR1 SGHTA and CDR2 FQGNSA. The V and J ends lost 5 bases and 5 bases, in that order; junction bases with no gene match: 12. This chain's CDR3 is CASSQRSAGANEQYF. Written as DNA, the CDR3 is TGTGCCAGCAGCCAGAGGTCGGCGGGAGCCAACGAGCAGTACTTC.

This clone was found many times. The chain has TRBV7-8 and TRBJ2-5; D remains unclear. This CDR3 spans 11 amino acids. Between the trimmed V and J ends, which lost 6 bases and 5 bases, there was a span of 7 bases. CDR1 SGHVS and CDR2 FQNEAQ come from the germline V gene. The CDR3 coding sequence is TGTGCCAGCAGGTCCGGGGAGACCCAGTACTTC. This sequence encodes CASRSGETQYF.

The chain recombines TRBV11-2 with TRBJ2-1; possible D gene TRBD1, 6 bases. This CDR3 region has 17 residues. The V gene's germline CDR1 is SGHAT and CDR2 FQNNGV. The V end lost 2 bases, the J end lost 7 bases, and 21 bases lay between the germline ends. In nucleotides, the CDR3 is TGTGCCAGCAGCTTAAGGTTGGGAGCAGGGGTCGGGAATGAGCAGTTCTTC. Encoded protein: CASSLRLGAGVGNEQFF.

The rearrangement uses TRBV10-3 and TRBJ1-5, with D uncertain. V was clipped by 2 bases and J by 5 bases, with 7 bases between them. Germline V lookup: CDR1 ENHRY, CDR2 SYGVKD. This CDR3 has 13 residues. The CDR3 DNA is TGTGCCATCAGTGAGAGAGCCGATCAGCCCCAGCATTTT. Residues: CAISERADQPQHF.

This clone has a handful of counts. The V and J genes are TRBV29-1 and TRBJ2-2; D remains unclear. This CDR3 is built from 14 residues. V lost 4 bases, J lost 2 bases, and 11 bases lay in between. CDR1 is SQVTM, CDR2 ANQGSEA, per germline. The CDR3 DNA is TGCAGCGTTGTGGGCAGCCTTAACACCGGGGAGCTGTTTTTT. Translating it yields CSVVGSLNTGELFF.

The table lists this clone with a count of one. The CDR3 region is CASSSTGNSPLHF. The CDR3 nucleotides read TGTGCCAGCAGTTCCACAGGAAATTCACCCCTCCACTTT. The V and J genes are TRBV27 and TRBJ1-6; D may be TRBD1 (5 bases). The CDR3 is made up of 13 amino acids. CDR1 and CDR2 (germline): MNHEY, SMNVEV (reference sequence). V lost 4 bases, J lost 7 bases, and 8 bases lay in between.

This clone was observed many times. The chain joins TRBV4-3 to TRBJ2-7; TRBD1 matches 9 bases. The CDR3 length is 14 residues. Trimming at V came to 4 bases and at J to 5 bases, leaving 6 bases not matched to a gene. From germline, CDR1 is LGHNA and CDR2 YSLEER. The CDR3 DNA follows: TGCGCCAGCAGCCCGCGGACAGGGGCACACGAGCAGTACTTC. This encodes CASSPRTGAHEQYF.

This clone has more than one count but fewer than ten. The chain uses TRBV21-1 and TRBJ1-4; TRBD1 is the table's D call, not checked against the DNA. TRBV21-1 is tagged as a pseudogene. The CDR3 is 16 residues long. In DNA form, the CDR3 reads TGTGCCAGCAGCAAACTCAGTAGGGGTGTCGGTGAAAAACTGTTTTTT. Its protein is CASSKLSRGVGEKLFF.

V and J are TRBV28 and TRBJ2-1; weak D call: TRBD1 (6 bases). V was clipped by 2 bases and J by 5 bases, with 13 bases between them. The CDR3 extends over 15 amino acids. Germline loops: CDR1 MDHEN, CDR2 SYDVKM. The chain's CDR3 is CASSLPLDSHNEQFF. The CDR3 nucleotides read TGTGCCAGCAGTTTACCCCTGGACAGTCACAATGAGCAGTTCTTC. Looking up the rest from reference TRBV28 and TRBJ2-1 gives the full variable domain: DVKVTQSSRYLVKRTGEKVFLECVQDMDHENMFWYRQDPGLGLRLIYFSYDVKMKEKGDIPEGYSVSREKKERFSLILESASTNQTSMYLCASSLPLDSHNEQFFGPGTRLTVL.

This clone has a count of ten or more. The genes are TRBV11-2 and TRBJ2-1, with TRBD2 identical over 13 bases. The length of the CDR3 is 17 residues. Germline CDR1 SGHAT, CDR2 FQNNGV. The trim removed 3 bases at V and 3 bases at J, leaving 5 bases unmatched. The CDR3 here is CASSFPGLAGSYNEQFF. The CDR3 nucleotides are TGTGCCAGCAGCTTCCCGGGACTAGCGGGAAGCTACAATGAGCAGTTCTTC.

The V call is TRBV28, the J call TRBJ1-2, with 10 bases fitting TRBD1. The germline gives CDR1 MDHEN, CDR2 SYDVKM. The trim removed 7 bases at V and 3 bases at J, leaving 11 bases unmatched. The CDR3 loop spans 16 amino acids. The CDR3 loop reads CASTLTGGEDDYGYTF. The DNA for the CDR3 is TGTGCCAGCACGCTGACAGGGGGCGAGGACGACTATGGCTACACCTTC.

The chain couples TRBV10-3 to TRBJ1-1; 7 positions agree with TRBD1. The CDR3 length is 15 residues. V shed 2 bases and J 2 bases; nucleotides not matched to a gene: 5. Germline V gene sequence: CDR1 ENHRY, CDR2 SYGVKD. Here the CDR3 reads CAISELTGANTEAFF. The DNA of the CDR3 is TGTGCCATCAGTGAGCTCACAGGGGCTAACACTGAAGCTTTCTTT.

The chain joins TRBV9 to TRBJ2-5; D possibly corresponds to TRBD2 (6 bases). The V and J ends lost 4 bases and 3 bases respectively, with 10 bases between them. CDR3 length equals 13 residues. Germline CDR1 is SGDLS and CDR2 is YYNGEE. The CDR3 DNA sequence: TGTGCCAGCAGCCGGGACTTAAAAGAGACCCAGTACTTC. Amino acids: CASSRDLKETQYF.